This record looks at one T cell receptor (beta chain) sequence and its context. Antigen unknown. Produced via immunoSEQ multiplex PCR; TCRdb's table is partial and in-frame only. This table has around 75,000 clones, 73% appearing once. The entry originates in a study of vaccination effects on CD4 cells after COVID-19. Study as a whole: Samples came 142 and 148 days after COVID-19 diagnosis, before vaccination.

CDR3 length equals 13 residues. Germline V CDR1 and CDR2: SGHAT, FQNNGV. V lost 5 bases, J lost 1 base, and 1 base stayed unmatched. ViraFEST used viral peptide pools to expand antigen-specific CD4+ T cells before sequencing. Scientists isolated CD4+ T cells after an approximately 10-day culture period ended. Convalescent patients had PCR-confirmed SARS-CoV-2 infection between March and December 2020. Study-level points and caveats: Spike-reactive clones found after vaccination in convalescents were mainly new vaccine-induced clones. In the late period after vaccination, infection- and vaccine-induced clones contracted markedly. Researchers reported few convalescent patients and no early post-infection timepoints in the study.

The gene calls are TRBV11-2 and TRBJ2-5, with 7 bases fitting TRBD2. This sequence originates from a human donor who had a prior SARS-CoV-2 infection. The material sequenced was CD4+ T cells from PBMCs cultured with HIV peptides, taken before COVID-19 vaccination. As for subset: HIV-1 Nef peptide pool negative control/reference culture. DNA for the CDR3: TGTGCCAGCAGCCGCGGGAGCCAAGAGACCCAGTACTTC. Translation: CASSRGSQETQYF.